The T cell receptor beta chain under discussion was sequenced for a study of T cell responses to AZD1222 COVID-19 vaccine. Study conclusions and caveats: Targeting of unmutated variant regions was reportedly seen in nearly half of spike-specific TCRs. Sampled repertoires all dated from after the peak T cell response.

Profiled with immunoSEQ multiplex PCR; TCRdb holds only in-frame clones, not every one. The sample has 200,000 to 250,000 clones; 85% to 95% are singletons. CDR1 is GTSNPN, CDR2 SVGIG, per germline (reference sequence). The CDR3 extends over 14 amino acids. V was pared by 0 bases and J by 7 bases, with 13 bases between. This clone was detected only once. Its target is unknown. The V gene is TRBV30, the J gene TRBJ1-5; possibly TRBD1 for D (6 bases). This clonotype was obtained from an adult in good health. This sample comprised peripheral blood, obtained on day 0 of MenACWY control vaccination. CDR3 region: CAWSVSQGWQPQHF. The CDR3 nucleotides are TGTGCCTGGAGTGTATCCCAGGGGTGGCAGCCCCAGCATTTT.